One and the same sample provided the 32 T cell receptor beta chains below, sequenced in a study of blood T cell repertoires in COVID-19. Sequencing used immunoSEQ multiplex PCR; TCRdb keeps in-frame clones, though not all of them. Found here are some 200,000 clones, roughly four fifths of them singletons; the top ten hold 9.2%. Specimen: PBMCs or T cells enriched from blood (not recorded which). The origin of the receptors is a man in his forties who had recovered from COVID-19.

The rearrangement links TRBV5-1 to TRBJ1-2; D unresolved. This CDR3 region has 12 residues. Germline V gene sequence: CDR1 SGHRS, CDR2 YFSETQ. The V gene lost 9 bases and the J gene lost 3 bases, with 12 bases spanning the gap. CDR3 in amino acids: CATFSGDYGYTF. The CDR3 bases are TGCGCCACCTTTTCCGGGGACTATGGCTACACCTTC.

CDR3 region: CASKFTANMNTEAFF. CDR3 DNA: TGTGCCAGCAAGTTCACAGCCAACATGAACACTGAAGCTTTCTTT. V gene TRBV6-5 combines with J gene TRBJ1-1; D remains unclear. V lost 7 bases and J lost 0, with 15 bases in between. This CDR3 region has 15 residues. The germline CDR1 and CDR2 sequences are MNHEY and SVGAGI.

This chain uses TRBV5-1 with TRBJ1-1; 7 positions match TRBD1. Per the germline V gene, CDR1 is SGHRS and CDR2 is YFSETQ. Trimming at V came to 0 bases and at J to 1 base, leaving 0 bases not matched to a gene. This CDR3 is built from 14 residues. The DNA of the CDR3 is TGCGCCAGCAGCTTGGCAGGGGGGAACACTGAAGCTTTCTTT. It translates to CASSLAGGNTEAFF.

The V and J genes are TRBV4-2 and TRBJ1-2, with D maybe TRBD1 (5 bases). CDR1 and CDR2 from the germline V gene are LGHNA and YNFKEQ. V was trimmed by 2 bases and J by 8 bases, leaving 15 bases between them. The CDR3 is made up of 14 amino acids. The CDR3 DNA follows: TGTGCCAGCAGCCAACCGGGGACTGTCCGAGGCTACACCTTC. Protein product: CASSQPGTVRGYTF.

The CDR3 DNA sequence: TGTGCCAGCAGCGCCCGGTATGACACTGAAGCTTTCTTT. This sequence encodes CASSARYDTEAFF. V and J are TRBV3-1 (or the pseudogene TRBV3-2) and TRBJ1-1; D call uncertain. Germline V gene data show CDR1 as LGHDT and CDR2 as YNNKEL (reference sequence). Trimming removed 5 bases from V and 3 bases from J, with 10 bases in between. The CDR3 is 13 residues long.

The rearrangement joins TRBV4-1 to TRBJ2-5, with a tentative D call TRBD1 (6 bases). Trimming shortened V by 0 bases and J by 6 bases, and 17 bases separated the two germline ends. The germline V gene encodes CDR1 MGHRA and CDR2 YSYEKL. The CDR3 consists of 16 residues. Here the CDR3 reads CASSQERGRSRKTQYF. The CDR3 DNA reads TGCGCCAGCAGCCAAGAAAGGGGGAGATCCAGAAAGACCCAGTACTTC.

The rearrangement uses TRBV11-2 and TRBJ2-7, with D perhaps matching TRBD2 (6 bases). Germline CDR1 reads SGHAT; CDR2 reads FQNNGV. Between the trimmed V and J ends, which lost 1 base and 2 bases, there was a span of 15 bases. This CDR3 comprises 16 residues. The CDR3 nucleotides read TGTGCCAGCAGCTTAGGGACGGCGGCGGGACCCTACGAGCAGTACTTC. Amino acid sequence: CASSLGTAAGPYEQYF.

The CDR3 region is CASSQGSAGDADTQYF. The CDR3 bases are TGTGCCAGCAGCCAAGGTTCTGCGGGGGATGCAGATACGCAGTATTTT. The V gene is TRBV4-2, the J gene TRBJ2-3; 7 bases align to TRBD2. CDR3 size: 16 residues. CDR1 and CDR2 from the germline V gene are LGHNA and YNFKEQ. The trim removed 1 base at V and 4 bases at J, leaving 8 bases unmatched.

The chain couples TRBV10-1 to TRBJ1-2, with 7 nucleotides matching TRBD1. CDR1 is WNHNN, CDR2 SYGVQD, per germline (reference sequence). Unmatched junction bases numbered 6, after V lost 3 bases and J lost 2 bases. This CDR3 is built from 15 residues. The CDR3 coding sequence is TGCGCCAGCAGTGACCGGACAGGACCGAACTATGGCTACACCTTC. Translated: CASSDRTGPNYGYTF.

The chain carries TRBV5-4 and TRBJ1-6; D ambiguous. Germline loops: CDR1 SGHNT, CDR2 YYREEE (reference sequence). The CDR3 runs to 15 residues. V shed 0 bases and J shed 5 bases, with 9 bases lying between them. In DNA, the CDR3 is TGTGCCAGCAGCTTGGCGAGACAAAATAATTCACCCCTCCACTTT. This gives the protein CASSLARQNNSPLHF.

The V and J genes are TRBV5-4 and TRBJ1-1, with D unclear. This CDR3 spans 14 amino acids. Germline CDR1 reads SGHNT; CDR2 reads YYREEE (reference sequence). V was cut by 3 bases and J by 4 bases, with 13 bases left in between. The CDR3 region has the DNA TGTGCCAGCAGCTCGTTCATGGAGGGCACTGAAGCTTTCTTT. Amino acids: CASSSFMEGTEAFF.

This clone was seen only a few times. The chain combines TRBV24-1 with TRBJ1-2, with a weak D call TRBD1 (5 bases). In germline, CDR1 is KGHDR, CDR2 SFDVKD. V shed 0 bases and J shed 7 bases, with 5 bases lying between them. The CDR3 runs to 12 residues. The CDR3 bases are TGTGCCACCAGTGATTTGCAGGGTGGCTACACCTTC. Translated: CATSDLQGGYTF.

CDR3 nucleotide sequence: TGTGCCAGCAGCCCGCGGGGTAGCGTCTACAATGAGCAGTTCTTC. It specifies CASSPRGSVYNEQFF. The V call is TRBV6-5, the J call TRBJ2-1, with D perhaps matching TRBD2 (6 bases). V shed 6 bases and J shed 3 bases, with 15 bases lying between them. Germline V gene lookup returns CDR1 MNHEY and CDR2 SVGAGI. CDR3 length: 15 residues.

The V gene is TRBV2, the J gene TRBJ2-1; 14 bases agree with TRBD2. After removal of 6 bases from V and 7 bases from J, the junction contained 5 bases not matched to a gene. CDR3 length: 15 amino acids. From germline, CDR1 is SNHLY and CDR2 FYNNEI. The CDR3 DNA is TGTGCCAGCAGCGCTGGGACTAGCGGGAGTAATGAGCAGTTCTTC. This encodes CASSAGTSGSNEQFF.

The chain joins TRBV6-5 to TRBJ2-2; no clear D gene. This CDR3 is built from 13 residues. The germline V gene encodes CDR1 MNHEY and CDR2 SVGAGI. The germline V and J ends were trimmed by 7 bases and 1 base, with 7 bases remaining between them. The CDR3 region is CASNFRNTGELFF. CDR3 sequence (DNA): TGTGCCAGCAATTTCCGGAACACCGGGGAGCTGTTTTTT.

The rearrangement links TRBV5-1 to TRBJ2-1; 7 bases are a match to TRBD2. The CDR3 length is 16 residues. With V trimmed by 7 bases and J by 0 bases, 10 bases remained unmatched. CDR1 is SGHRS, CDR2 YFSETQ, per germline. The CDR3 reads CASGVLAVSSYNEQFF. Written as DNA, the CDR3 is TGCGCCAGCGGAGTCCTAGCGGTTAGCTCCTACAATGAGCAGTTCTTC.

The V call is TRBV19, the J call TRBJ2-3; D perhaps matches TRBD2 (5 bases). Looked up from germline, CDR1 is LNHDA and CDR2 is SQIVND (reference sequence). The CDR3 extends over 13 amino acids. V was trimmed by 5 bases and J by 10 bases, leaving 16 bases between them. The CDR3 DNA is TGTGCCAGTAGTGGGGTAGCCGGAGGTTCGCAGTATTTT. It specifies CASSGVAGGSQYF.

V is TRBV19 and J is TRBJ2-5; tentative D call: TRBD1 (5 bases). Per the germline V gene, CDR1 is LNHDA and CDR2 is SQIVND (reference sequence). The V end lost 8 bases, the J end lost 1 base, and 14 bases lay between the germline ends. The CDR3 spans 14 residues. The CDR3 sequence is CASRLGHLQETQYF. As DNA, the CDR3 is TGTGCCAGTCGACTGGGGCACCTCCAAGAGACCCAGTACTTC.

This clone has just a few counts. V is TRBV5-6 and J is TRBJ1-3; 7 nucleotides align to TRBD1. Germline CDR1 is SGHDT and CDR2 is YYEEEE. The CDR3 consists of 15 residues. V shed 1 base, J shed 3 bases, and the junction held 4 bases outside the gene matches. The CDR3 here is CASSLRQGGGNTIYF. CDR3 bases: TGTGCCAGCAGCTTGCGACAGGGTGGTGGAAACACCATATATTTT.

In this sample, this clone turned up once. The chain combines TRBV19 with TRBJ1-2; 9 positions agree with TRBD1. CDR3 length: 17 residues. V lost 7 bases to trimming and J lost 7 bases; unmatched junction nucleotides: 19. The V gene's germline CDR1 is LNHDA and CDR2 SQIVND (reference sequence). CDR3 region: CASMSRQRQGQGAGYTF. In DNA, the CDR3 is TGTGCCAGTATGTCACGGCAAAGGCAGGGACAGGGTGCTGGCTACACCTTC.

About this clone itself: At one of its ends the junction is not consistent with the germline gene, which may arise from a read error. V and J are TRBV12-3 or TRBV12-4 and TRBJ1-2; D gene ambiguous. This CDR3 region has 8 residues. CDR3 protein: CASRRDTF. The CDR3 nucleotides read TGTGCCAGCAGACGTGACACTTTC.

The V gene is TRBV11-2, the J gene TRBJ2-5; maybe TRBD2 (5 bases). CDR3 length equals 15 residues. Per germline, CDR1 SGHAT and CDR2 FQNNGV. Trimming stripped 6 bases from V and 1 base from J, with 15 bases between. The CDR3 sequence is CASRPTGLGQETQYF. The CDR3 DNA is TGTGCCAGCAGACCCACCGGACTGGGCCAAGAGACCCAGTACTTC. Based on the CDR3 plus reference TRBV11-2 and TRBJ2-5, the full variable domain is EAGVAQSPRYKIIEKRQSVAFWCNPISGHATLYWYQQILGQGPKLLIQFQNNGVVDDSQLPKDRFSAERLKGVDSTLKIQPAKLEDSAVYLCASRPTGLGQETQYFGPGTRLLVL.

The chain combines TRBV5-1 with TRBJ2-1, with 8 bases lining up with TRBD2. This CDR3 contains 14 residues. Germline V gives CDR1 SGHRS, CDR2 YFSETQ. J lost 3 bases, V lost 2 bases, and 1 base had no gene match. CDR3 sequence (DNA): TGCGCCAGCAGCTTAAGCGGGAGCTACAATGAGCAGTTCTTC. As protein: CASSLSGSYNEQFF. Variable domain in full (rest from reference TRBV5-1 and TRBJ2-1): KAGVTQTPRYLIKTRGQQVTLSCSPISGHRSVSWYQQTPGQGLQFLFEYFSETQRNKGNFPGRFSGRQFSNSRSEMNVSTLELGDSALYLCASSLSGSYNEQFFGPGTRLTVL.

The J gene is TRBJ2-1, the V gene TRBV11-2; TRBD1 might be the D (5 bases). Germline CDR1 and CDR2: SGHAT and FQNNGV. The ends were cut back, 5 bases at V and 2 bases at J, with 16 bases in the middle. The CDR3 sequence is 16 residues long. The CDR3 here is CASSPPRDSTYNEQFF. The DNA of the CDR3 is TGTGCCAGCAGCCCCCCCAGGGATTCAACCTACAATGAGCAGTTCTTC.

This clone was counted between two and nine times. The V gene is TRBV2, the J gene TRBJ2-1; 9 bases map to TRBD1. Germline CDR1 is SNHLY and CDR2 is FYNNEI. This CDR3 contains 16 residues. V was pared by 4 bases and J by 4 bases, with 8 bases of the junction left unmatched. CDR3 region: CASSGYRGQRYNEQFF. Here the CDR3 DNA reads TGTGCCAGCAGTGGATACAGGGGGCAGCGATACAATGAGCAGTTCTTC.

The chain recombines TRBV3-1 (or the pseudogene TRBV3-2) with TRBJ2-1; D may be TRBD2 (6 bases). This CDR3 has 14 residues. Germline V CDR1 and CDR2: LGHDT, YNNKEL (reference sequence). Trimming took 4 bases from V and 3 from J, leaving 10 bases between them. In DNA form, the CDR3 reads TGTGCCAGCAGCCCCCGGGGACTCTACAATGAGCAGTTCTTC. Translating it yields CASSPRGLYNEQFF.

Regarding this clone: A single base separates this from a much larger clone, so it may be a read error. The sample contains more than one DNA sequence encoding this CDR3. The chain recombines TRBV25-1 with TRBJ1-4, with D tentatively TRBD1 (5 bases). Germline assignment: CDR1 MGHDK and CDR2 SYGVNS. The CDR3 consists of 14 residues. CDR3 in amino acids: CATRSTGYLEKLFF. DNA of the CDR3: TGTGCCACGAGATCTACAGGTTACCTCGAAAAATTGTTTTTT.

The gene calls are TRBV30 and TRBJ1-1; 7 nucleotides match TRBD1. The ends lost 2 bases at V and 0 bases at J; junction bases unmatched: 9. The CDR3 consists of 16 residues. Germline-derived CDR1 and CDR2 are GTSNPN and SVGIG (reference sequence). CDR3 sequence (DNA): TGTGCCTGGAGTAAGGGGGCAGGGTTGATGAACACTGAAGCTTTCTTT. Protein sequence: CAWSKGAGLMNTEAFF.

The CDR3 is CASTRTGSGRTEAFF. Written as DNA, the CDR3 is TGTGCCAGCACCCGGACAGGGTCGGGTCGGACTGAAGCTTTCTTT. The chain recombines TRBV6-5 with TRBJ1-1, with 8 nucleotides matching TRBD1. Losses at the gene ends were 7 bases for V and 5 bases for J; bases not matched to a gene: 12. The V gene's germline CDR1 is MNHEY and CDR2 SVGAGI. This CDR3 contains 15 residues.

The chain carries TRBV9 and TRBJ2-3, with a tentative D call TRBD2 (7 bases). The CDR3 length is 16 residues. Per germline, CDR1 SGDLS and CDR2 YYNGEE. Trimming cost V 4 bases and J 1 base, with 16 bases left between them. The chain's CDR3 is CASSPGEGGRTDTQYF. For the CDR3, the DNA is TGTGCCAGCAGCCCCGGGGAGGGGGGGCGCACAGATACGCAGTATTTT.

This chain links TRBV6-5 with TRBJ2-5; 7 bases are a match to TRBD1. From germline, CDR1 is MNHEY and CDR2 SVGAGI. This CDR3 contains 11 residues. The V and J ends lost 10 bases and 4 bases, in that order; junction bases with no gene match: 3. The CDR3 loop is CANRQGETQYF. The CDR3 DNA sequence: TGTGCCAATAGACAGGGAGAGACCCAGTACTTC.

This rearrangement joins TRBV5-4 to TRBJ2-7; D unclear. Looked up from germline, CDR1 is SGHNT and CDR2 is YYREEE (reference sequence). The CDR3 runs 15 residues. Trimming took off 0 bases at V and 0 bases at J, with 10 bases between the two ends. In DNA, the CDR3 is TGTGCCAGCAGCTTGGATAGAGGCCTCTCCTACGAGCAGTACTTC. Encoded protein: CASSLDRGLSYEQYF. The full variable domain, completed using reference TRBV5-4 and TRBJ2-7, is ETGVTQSPTHLIKTRGQQVTLRCSSQSGHNTVSWYQQALGQGPQFIFQYYREEENGRGNFPPRFSGLQFPNYSSELNVNALELDDSALYLCASSLDRGLSYEQYFGPGTRLTVT.